A selection of T cell receptor beta chains follows, all from one sample in a study of T-cell memory formation after mild COVID-19. TCRdb passed the 5' RACE reads through MiXCR, listing each CDR3 protein once. In the table there are 400,000 to 550,000 distinct CDR3 sequences, nearly 25% of which are singletons. Sequenced material: PBMCs or a T cell subset sorted from them (not recorded which). The receptors were gathered from an adult woman who had mild COVID-19 (a few samples of this study predate the infection). Cell type and time point are not known. The CDR3 runs from the conserved cysteine through the conserved F or W. A D gene is named only where the DNA matches it firmly. Not every row has a clone size; where given, it reads once, few, many or a size class.

>15|-|TRBV7-6|TRBJ2-2|few
CASSEQGRSTGELFF
TGTGCCAGCAGCGAACAGGGCCGAAGCACCGGGGAGCTGTTTTTT
>17|-|TRBV6-6|TRBJ2-3|-
CASTKPGEVTSTDTQYF
TGTGCCAGCACCAAACCGGGGGAGGTAACTAGCACAGATACGCAGTATTTT
>13|-|TRBV2|TRBJ2-6|-
CASKGGVSNVLTF
TGTGCCAGCAAGGGGGGGGTTTCCAACGTCCTGACTTTC
>15|TRBD2|TRBV4-1|TRBJ2-3|-
CASSQRLASTDTQYF
TGCGCCAGCAGCCAGAGACTAGCGAGCACAGATACGCAGTATTTT
>13|-|TRBV20-1|TRBJ1-2|-
CSATATANYGYTF
TGCAGTGCTACCGCTACCGCTAACTATGGCTACACCTTC
>15|TRBD2|TRBV4-2|TRBJ2-1|-
CASSQFLAADNEQFF
TGTGCCAGCAGCCAATTCCTAGCGGCGGACAATGAGCAGTTCTTC
>15|TRBD2|TRBV9|TRBJ2-1|-
CASSVTAGGYNEQFF
TGTGCCAGCAGCGTAACGGCGGGGGGTTACAATGAGCAGTTCTTC
>15|-|TRBV4-1|TRBJ2-7|-
CASSQWEQGPYEQYF
TGCGCCAGCAGCCAATGGGAGCAGGGGCCCTACGAGCAGTACTTC
>17|TRBD2|TRBV5-1|TRBJ2-1|few
CASSFGLAESSYNEQFF
TGCGCCAGCAGCTTCGGACTAGCGGAGAGCTCCTACAATGAGCAGTTCTTC
>14|-|TRBV9|TRBJ2-5|-
CASSPAVLQETQYF
TGTGCCAGCAGCCCTGCAGTACTCCAAGAGACCCAGTACTTC
>16|TRBD1|TRBV4-2|TRBJ1-4|many
CASSQAAQGNNEKLFF
TGTGCCAGCAGCCAAGCCGCACAGGGGAATAATGAAAAACTGTTTTTT
>17|-|TRBV18|TRBJ2-5|-
CASSLKGGRGQLETQYF
TGTGCCAGCTCACTAAAAGGCGGGCGGGGACAGCTGGAGACCCAGTACTTC
>15|-|TRBV7-3|TRBJ1-1|-
CASSLTWTQNTEAFF
TGTGCCAGCAGCTTAACTTGGACCCAAAACACTGAAGCTTTCTTT
>13|TRBD1|TRBV29-1|TRBJ2-7|few
CSVGGDRGYEQYF
TGCAGCGTTGGGGGAGACAGGGGCTACGAGCAGTACTTC
>18|TRBD1|TRBV3-1|TRBJ2-6|once
CASSHSGTGGVTANVLTF
TGTGCCAGCAGCCACTCCGGGACAGGGGGGGTCACGGCCAACGTCCTGACTTTC
>16|TRBD1|TRBV5-1|TRBJ2-5|few
CASSWGADRDQETQYF
TGCGCCAGCAGCTGGGGAGCCGACAGGGACCAAGAGACCCAGTACTTC
>18|TRBD2|TRBV30|TRBJ2-1|-
CASDVGTSGASSYNEQFF
TGTGCCTCCGATGTAGGGACTAGCGGGGCGAGCTCCTACAATGAGCAGTTCTTC
>18|-|TRBV15|TRBJ2-7|-
CATSRVFGGQWSSYEQYF
TGTGCCACCAGCAGAGTTTTCGGGGGCCAATGGAGCTCCTACGAGCAGTACTTC
>16|-|TRBV7-9|TRBJ2-1|-
CASSPPGTSSYNEQFF
TGTGCCAGCAGCCCCCCCGGAACTAGCTCCTACAATGAGCAGTTCTTC
>13|-|TRBV27|TRBJ2-4|-
CASSGVAENIQYF
TGTGCCAGCAGTGGGGTAGCCGAAAACATTCAGTACTTC
>13|-|TRBV7-9|TRBJ2-1|many
CASSLGLYNEQFF
TGCGCCAGCAGCTTGGGGTTATACAATGAGCAGTTCTTC
>13|-|TRBV24-1|TRBJ1-5|-
CATSGHSNQPQHF
TGTGCCACCAGTGGCCATAGCAATCAGCCCCAGCATTTT
>18|TRBD2|TRBV7-8|TRBJ2-1|-
CASSLGADRLAGYNEQFF
TGTGCCAGCAGCTTAGGCGCGGATCGGCTAGCGGGTTACAATGAGCAGTTCTTC